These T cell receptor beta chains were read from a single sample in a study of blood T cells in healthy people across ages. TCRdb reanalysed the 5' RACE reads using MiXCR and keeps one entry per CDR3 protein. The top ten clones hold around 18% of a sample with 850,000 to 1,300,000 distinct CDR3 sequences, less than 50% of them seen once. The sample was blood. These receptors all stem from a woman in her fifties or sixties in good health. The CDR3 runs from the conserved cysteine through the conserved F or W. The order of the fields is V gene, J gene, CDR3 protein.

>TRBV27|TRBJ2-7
CASSWGRGLPTYEQYF
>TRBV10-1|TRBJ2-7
CASSVDRDSYEQYF
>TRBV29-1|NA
CSVEGRTHSYNEQYF
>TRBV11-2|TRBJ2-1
CASSLEGLAFSYNEQFF
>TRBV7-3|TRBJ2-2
CASSTGLYTGELFF
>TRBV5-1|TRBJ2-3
CASSNLAGAGTDTQYF
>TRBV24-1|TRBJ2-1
CATSDDSGRAHNEQFF
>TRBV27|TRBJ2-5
CASSFATGLQETQYF
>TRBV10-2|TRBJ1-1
CASSEKRQGRTEAFF
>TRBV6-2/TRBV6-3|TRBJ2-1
CASSDVPTSGSPFF
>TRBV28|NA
CASSLGGGTGENEQYF
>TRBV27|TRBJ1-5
CAVRSTGENSAQHF
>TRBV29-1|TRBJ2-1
CSVNDGRGQGAGYEQFF
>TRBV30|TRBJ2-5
CACRQGAGETQYF
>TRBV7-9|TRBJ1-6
CASSETGGRNSPLHF
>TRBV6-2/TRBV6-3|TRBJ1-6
CASSYAGTGRSPLHF
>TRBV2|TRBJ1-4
CASSLSKKLFF
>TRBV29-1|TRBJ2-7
CSVDLAGGDNEQYF
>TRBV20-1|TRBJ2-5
CSARTAAGSQETQYF
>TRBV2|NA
CASSDNGLAGTYEQYF
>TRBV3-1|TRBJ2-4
CASSPGQKVILAKNIQYF
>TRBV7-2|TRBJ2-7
CASSLEGWPYEQYF